A single sample is the source of the 23 T cell receptor beta chains below, sequenced in a study of blood T cell repertoires in COVID-19 (dated by TCRdb to about 2020). Libraries were prepared through the immunoSEQ multiplex PCR assay. TCRdb obtained this table from immuneACCESS and retained in-frame rearrangements with V and J assigned. These tables miss some clones; where compared with another copy, unresolved V genes account for less than half of the shortfall, and the remainder is unexplained. The table for this sample lists approximately 90,000 clones; approximately 81% of them were counted only once. 38% of the sample lies in the top ten. Sequences were obtained from peripheral blood. All receptors derive from a man older than 75 with acute or convalescent COVID-19.

V and J are TRBV24-1 and TRBJ2-3, with 12 nucleotides matching TRBD2. Germline V lookup: CDR1 KGHDR, CDR2 SFDVKD. With 4 bases clipped from V and 5 bases from J, the junction kept 9 bases outside the gene matches. This CDR3 comprises 17 residues. CDR3 bases: TGTGCCACCAGTGAACCCTCACCGGGACTAGCGGGAGATACGCAGTATTTT. Its protein product is CATSEPSPGLAGDTQYF.

This clone was recorded a few times. The J gene is TRBJ2-7, the V gene TRBV6-4; a weak D match, TRBD1 (6 bases). V lost 2 bases to trimming and J lost 3 bases, with 14 bases between them. Germline loops: CDR1 MRHNA, CDR2 SNTAGT. The CDR3 extends over 15 amino acids. The CDR3 here is CASSDPKGVVYEQYF. CDR3 in DNA: TGTGCCAGCAGTGACCCGAAGGGGGTGGTCTACGAGCAGTACTTC.

The J gene is TRBJ1-1, the V gene TRBV9; tentative D call: TRBD1 (5 bases). Germline V lookup: CDR1 SGDLS, CDR2 YYNGEE. The CDR3 length is 15 residues. V was pared by 1 base and J by 0 bases, with 10 bases between. CDR3 nucleotide sequence: TGTGCCAGCAGCGTAAGCCCAGGGCTGAACACTGAAGCTTTCTTT. This translates into CASSVSPGLNTEAFF.

V and J are TRBV3-1 (or the pseudogene TRBV3-2) and TRBJ2-7, with 9 nucleotides matching TRBD1. CDR3 length: 15 residues. Germline lookup yields CDR1 LGHDT and CDR2 YNNKEL (reference sequence). V shed 4 bases, J shed 8 bases, and the junction held 12 bases outside the gene matches. DNA of the CDR3: TGTGCCAGCAGCCCCTCGGACAGGGGAACTACGCAGCAGTACTTC. Residues: CASSPSDRGTTQQYF.

This clone turned up a few times. Other DNA sequences in this sample translate to the same CDR3. This chain joins TRBV18 and TRBJ1-3; D is undetermined. Trimming shortened V by 6 bases and J by 1 base, and 10 bases separated the two germline ends. The CDR3 loop spans 14 amino acids. Germline V gives CDR1 KGHSH, CDR2 LQKENI. CDR3 amino acids: CASSPPGSGNTIYF. CDR3 in DNA: TGTGCCAGCTCCCCCCCCGGGTCTGGAAACACCATATATTTT. Based on the CDR3 plus reference TRBV18 and TRBJ1-3, the full variable domain is NAGVMQNPRHLVRRRGQEARLRCSPMKGHSHVYWYRQLPEEGLKFMVYLQKENIIDESGMPKERFSAEFPKEGPSILRIQQVVRGDSAAYFCASSPPGSGNTIYFGEGSWLTVV.

V and J are TRBV19 and TRBJ1-2, with TRBD1 matching 11 bases. Germline loops: CDR1 LNHDA, CDR2 SQIVND (reference sequence). V shed 9 bases and J 8 bases; nucleotides not matched to a gene: 8. The CDR3 runs to 13 residues. In nucleotides, the CDR3 is TGTGCCAGCTCGGACAGGGGGCGCAGGGGCTACACCTTC. This codes for CASSDRGRRGYTF.

The chain's CDR3 is CASSPMSGTSGRARNEQFF. As DNA, the CDR3 is TGTGCCAGCAGCCCTATGTCCGGGACTAGCGGGAGGGCTCGCAATGAGCAGTTCTTC. The chain employs TRBV4-2 and TRBJ2-1; 16 bases match TRBD2. The V segment lost 4 bases and the J segment 6 bases; nucleotides outside the gene matches: 12. The CDR3 is 19 residues long. Germline V gene data show CDR1 as LGHNA and CDR2 as YNFKEQ.

The rearrangement links TRBV28 to TRBJ1-5, with 9 nucleotides matching TRBD1. This CDR3 has 14 amino acids. CDR1 MDHEN and CDR2 SYDVKM come from the germline V gene. V trimming: 10 bases; J trimming: 8 bases; junction bases outside the gene matches: 12. The CDR3 sequence: CATTTGQGRKPQHF. In nucleotides, the CDR3 is TGTGCCACCACCACCGGACAGGGGAGGAAGCCCCAGCATTTT.

The chain has TRBV12-5 and TRBJ2-1, with TRBD2 matching over 13 bases. This CDR3 is 15 amino acids long. Germline V gene lookup returns CDR1 LGHNT and CDR2 FRNRAP. Trimming took 1 base from V and 9 from J; bases not matched to a gene: 3. Here the CDR3 DNA reads TGTGCTAGTGGTTTGGGGACTAGCGGGAGCACTGAGCAGTTCTTC. It specifies CASGLGTSGSTEQFF.

The rearrangement joins TRBV7-2 to TRBJ1-2; D is ambiguous. CDR3 length: 14 amino acids. Trimming took 5 bases from V and 2 from J, leaving 12 bases between them. Per germline, CDR1 SGHTA and CDR2 FQGNSA. This CDR3 reads CASSPTGDNYGYTF. For the CDR3, the DNA is TGTGCCAGCAGCCCAACGGGAGACAACTATGGCTACACCTTC.

J is TRBJ2-7 and V is TRBV5-6, with 8 bases identical to TRBD1. CDR3 length equals 15 residues. Germline-derived CDR1 and CDR2 are SGHDT and YYEEEE. The J segment lost 7 bases and the V segment lost 0 bases, leaving 9 bases of the junction unmatched. CDR3 in amino acids: CASSLVRTGSKEQYF. Here the CDR3 DNA reads TGTGCCAGCAGCTTGGTAAGGACAGGGAGTAAGGAGCAGTACTTC.

V and J are TRBV28 and TRBJ2-5, with TRBD2 identical over 11 bases. Germline V gene sequence: CDR1 MDHEN, CDR2 SYDVKM. V shed 6 bases, J shed 7 bases, and the junction held 13 bases outside the gene matches. CDR3 length: 16 residues. The CDR3 sequence: CASSDTLAGGPGTQYF. CDR3 in DNA: TGTGCCAGCAGCGATACTCTAGCGGGAGGCCCGGGGACCCAGTACTTC.

The chain's CDR3 is CASRDQGAFEKLFF. DNA of the CDR3: TGTGCCAGCAGAGATCAGGGGGCATTTGAAAAACTGTTTTTT. The chain has TRBV2 and TRBJ1-4; 8 nucleotides line up with TRBD1. With 6 bases clipped from V and 7 bases from J, the junction kept 7 bases outside the gene matches. The CDR3 has 14 amino acids. Looked up from germline, CDR1 is SNHLY and CDR2 is FYNNEI.

The chain joins TRBV14 to TRBJ1-6, with 7 nucleotides matching TRBD1. Trimming removed 4 bases from V and 3 bases from J; junction bases left unmatched: 12. In germline, CDR1 is SGHDN, CDR2 FVKESK. CDR3 length: 18 residues. CDR3 DNA: TGTGCCAGCAGCCGCCGGACAGGACCTTTTAGCTATAATTCACCCCTCCACTTT. This codes for CASSRRTGPFSYNSPLHF.

The chain carries TRBV6-5 and TRBJ1-1; D not certain. Trimming removed 0 bases from V and 5 bases from J, with 7 bases in between. Germline V gives CDR1 MNHEY, CDR2 SVGAGI. The CDR3 is 13 amino acids. The CDR3 nucleotides are TGTGCCAGCAGTTACTCGAGAGGTACTGAAGCTTTCTTT. It yields the protein CASSYSRGTEAFF.

V usage is TRBV18 and J usage is TRBJ2-2; 10 nucleotides agree with TRBD2. CDR1 is KGHSH and CDR2 is LQKENI in the germline V gene. CDR3 length equals 18 residues. V was clipped by 2 bases and J by 4 bases; unmatched bases: 10. The CDR3 sequence: CASSPGPLAGSGTGELFF. The CDR3 coding sequence is TGTGCCAGCTCACCAGGGCCACTAGCGGGATCCGGCACCGGGGAGCTGTTTTTT. Supplemented by reference TRBV18 and TRBJ2-2, the full variable domain reads NAGVMQNPRHLVRRRGQEARLRCSPMKGHSHVYWYRQLPEEGLKFMVYLQKENIIDESGMPKERFSAEFPKEGPSILRIQQVVRGDSAAYFCASSPGPLAGSGTGELFFGEGSRLTVL.

This clone was seen a handful of times. The CDR3 nucleotides read TGTGCCAGCAGCCCCCCCTTTGGGACTAGCGGGAGTAAGGCAGATACGCAGTATTTT. Translation: CASSPPFGTSGSKADTQYF. The gene calls are TRBV7-2 and TRBJ2-3; TRBD2 matches 14 bases. The V and J ends lost 5 bases and 4 bases, in that order; junction bases with no gene match: 14. CDR3 size: 19 residues. Germline-derived CDR1 and CDR2 are SGHTA and FQGNSA. Full variable domain (rest looked up from reference TRBV7-2 and TRBJ2-3): GAGVSQSPSNKVTEKGKDVELRCDPISGHTALYWYRQSLGQGLEFLIYFQGNSAPDKSGLPSDRFSAERTGGSVSTLTIQRTQQEDSAVYLCASSPPFGTSGSKADTQYFGPGTRLTVL.

This chain joins TRBV7-3 and TRBJ2-2; tentative D call: TRBD1 (6 bases). This CDR3 contains 16 residues. CDR1 is SGHTA, CDR2 FQGTGA, per germline. The V end lost 2 bases, the J end lost 5 bases, and 15 bases lay between the germline ends. The CDR3: CASSLGSGVRTGELFF. CDR3 sequence (DNA): TGTGCCAGCAGCTTAGGTTCAGGGGTCCGGACCGGGGAGCTGTTTTTT.

J is TRBJ2-1 and V is TRBV7-8; D perhaps matches TRBD2 (6 bases). Per the germline V gene, CDR1 is SGHVS and CDR2 is FQNEAQ. V was cut by 4 bases and J by 4 bases, with 11 bases left in between. The CDR3 has 14 amino acids. DNA of the CDR3: TGTGCCAGCAGCTCCGGGACTCGGTACAATGAGCAGTTCTTC. Amino acids: CASSSGTRYNEQFF.

V gene TRBV24-1 combines with J gene TRBJ1-2, with 7 nucleotides matching TRBD1. The germline CDR1 and CDR2 sequences are KGHDR and SFDVKD. This CDR3 has 16 amino acids. V was clipped by 2 bases and J by 4 bases; unmatched bases: 9. The CDR3 loop is CATSDYRQGDPYGYTF. CDR3 bases: TGTGCCACCAGTGATTACAGACAGGGAGATCCCTATGGCTACACCTTC.

The chain has TRBV6-5 and TRBJ2-1, with 14 bases matching TRBD2. Germline lookup yields CDR1 MNHEY and CDR2 SVGAGI. CDR3 length equals 15 residues. The J segment lost 9 bases and the V segment lost 2 bases, leaving 3 bases of the junction unmatched. The CDR3 loop is CASSYRLAGGSEQFF. The CDR3 region has the DNA TGTGCCAGCAGTTACCGACTAGCGGGAGGGAGTGAGCAGTTCTTC.

The chain links TRBV2 to TRBJ1-6; a possible D gene is TRBD1 (5 bases). The germline V gene encodes CDR1 SNHLY and CDR2 FYNNEI. The CDR3 is 16 residues long. V shed 5 bases and J shed 4 bases, with 15 bases lying between them. The CDR3: CASSRQGLGYNSPLHF. CDR3 nucleotides: TGTGCCAGCAGTCGTCAGGGATTGGGGTATAATTCACCCCTCCACTTT.

This chain connects TRBV28 to TRBJ2-3, with 13 nucleotides matching TRBD2. Germline V CDR1 and CDR2: MDHEN, SYDVKM. With V trimmed by 3 bases and J by 10 bases, 10 bases remained unmatched. This CDR3 comprises 16 residues. Here the CDR3 DNA reads TGTGCCAGCAGTTTGGCGGGACTAGCGGGAAATCCTCCGCAGTATTTT. This translates into CASSLAGLAGNPPQYF.